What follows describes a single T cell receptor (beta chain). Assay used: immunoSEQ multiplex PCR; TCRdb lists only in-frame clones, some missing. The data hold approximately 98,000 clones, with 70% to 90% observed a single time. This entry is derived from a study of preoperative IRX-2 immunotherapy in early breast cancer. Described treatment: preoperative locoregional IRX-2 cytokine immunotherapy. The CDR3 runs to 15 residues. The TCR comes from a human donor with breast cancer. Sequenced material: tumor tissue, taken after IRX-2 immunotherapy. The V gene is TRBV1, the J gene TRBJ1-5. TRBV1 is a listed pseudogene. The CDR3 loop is CASSLGRLGNQPQHF. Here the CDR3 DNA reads TGCGCCAGCAGCCTGGGACGGCTAGGGAATCAGCCCCAGCATTTT.